This T cell receptor beta chain derives from a study of post-analysis software for immune sequencing data. Study information: Included courses were relapsing-remitting and secondary progressive multiple sclerosis; progressive-relapsing multiple sclerosis was also included.

Study-level findings and limits: By F measure, strong co-clustering occurred among samples prepared in the same batch. A significant reduction in normalized Chao1 diversity was observed in multiple sclerosis patients versus controls.

The authors incorporated unique molecular identifiers into the TCR beta cDNA libraries. A few hundred thousand cDNA molecules came from roughly 1 to 10 million T cells. MiXCR, applied by TCRdb to the PCR reads, yields one record per CDR3 protein. The sample has around 770,000 distinct CDR3 sequences, around 45% seen once. This clonotype was seen a few times. Its specificity is unknown. Sequencing used blood. The clonotype comes from a girl between 5 and 17 years old with multiple sclerosis.

In DNA form, the CDR3 reads TGCGCCAGCAGCCAACGTAGCGGGAGCTCCTACGAGCAGTACTTC. Translated: CASSQRSGSSYEQYF. The chain carries TRBV4-3 and TRBJ2-7, with 9 nucleotides matching TRBD2. The CDR3 extends over 15 amino acids. The germline gives CDR1 LGHNA, CDR2 YSLEER. Trimming removed 2 bases from V and 0 bases from J; junction bases left unmatched: 2.